Following are 9 T cell receptor beta chains from one sample sequenced in a study of shared clonotypes between healthy human individuals. Assay: immunoSEQ multiplex PCR; the TCRdb copy retains only in-frame clones and omits some. The table includes under 1 million clones, around 93% detected once. Naive CD8 cells lacked CD45RO and underwent positive selection for CCR7, leaving out terminally differentiated effector memory CD45RA+ cells. Sequenced: naive CD8+ T cells sorted from blood. The receptors come from a man aged 25 to 40 in good health.

This chain joins TRBV11-3 and TRBJ2-2, with TRBD1 matching over 7 bases. The CDR3 extends over 16 amino acids. Trimming took 5 bases from V and 2 from J; bases not matched to a gene: 8. Looked up from germline, CDR1 is SGHNT and CDR2 is YENEEA. CDR3 sequence reads: CASSTRDSYNTGELFF. The CDR3 nucleotides read TGTGCCAGCAGCACTCGGGACAGTTACAACACCGGGGAGCTGTTTTTT.

This sequence joins TRBV27 and TRBJ2-7; 8 bases agree with TRBD2. The V gene end was trimmed by 4 bases and the J gene end by 2 bases; junction bases not matched to a gene: 10. CDR3 size: 16 residues. Germline V gene data show CDR1 as MNHEY and CDR2 as SMNVEV (reference sequence). The CDR3 DNA sequence: TGTGCCAGCAGTTCTCCGAATAGCGGGACGACCTACGAGCAGTACTTC. Translation gives CASSSPNSGTTYEQYF.

This clone has a handful of counts. The chain's CDR3 is CASSLWVSTDTQYF. In DNA, the CDR3 is TGTGCCAGCAGCTTATGGGTTAGCACAGATACGCAGTATTTT. The chain uses TRBV11-2 and TRBJ2-3; D unresolved. Germline lookup yields CDR1 SGHAT and CDR2 FQNNGV. Trimming took off 2 bases at V and 0 bases at J, with 6 bases between the two ends. There are 14 residues in the CDR3.

The chain employs TRBV25-1 and TRBJ1-2; TRBD1 might be the D (6 bases). CDR3 length: 11 residues. V lost 2 bases, J lost 13 bases, and 11 bases lay in between. Germline V CDR1 and CDR2: MGHDK, SYGVNS. The CDR3 is CASSEKGGVTF. CDR3 in DNA: TGTGCCAGCAGTGAAAAAGGGGGGGTCACCTTC.

The chain uses TRBV9 and TRBJ2-6; D uncertain. CDR3 length: 15 amino acids. Germline V CDR1 and CDR2: SGDLS, YYNGEE. Trimming cost V 2 bases and J 0 bases, with 6 bases left between them. Here the CDR3 reads CASSVALSGANVLTF. CDR3 in DNA: TGTGCCAGCAGCGTGGCCCTCTCTGGGGCCAACGTCCTGACTTTC.

Regarding this clone: Other DNA sequences within the sample encode an identical CDR3. V and J are TRBV7-2 and TRBJ2-2; no clear D gene. There are 12 residues in the CDR3. Per the germline V gene, CDR1 is SGHTA and CDR2 is FQGNSA. V lost 3 bases and J 6 bases, leaving 5 bases between the germline ends. The CDR3 is CASSLGSGELFF. CDR3 in DNA: TGTGCCAGCAGCTTGGGATCCGGGGAGCTGTTTTTT.

The chain employs TRBV6-5 and TRBJ1-2; tentatively, D is TRBD1 (5 bases). From germline, CDR1 is MNHEY and CDR2 SVGAGI. This CDR3 is built from 14 residues. The V gene lost 0 bases and the J gene lost 6 bases, with 11 bases spanning the gap. CDR3 bases: TGTGCCAGCAGTTACTCCCAGGGTTCCCATGGCTACACCTTC. This gives the protein CASSYSQGSHGYTF.

This clone has just one count. The chain recombines TRBV28 with TRBJ1-2; D remains ambiguous. CDR1 MDHEN and CDR2 SYDVKM come from the germline V gene. The CDR3 totals 17 residues. Trimming cost V 6 bases and J 2 bases, with 22 bases left between them. In nucleotides, the CDR3 is TGTGCCAGCAGACCCTTAATCGGGCTAATCGGAAACTATGGCTACACCTTC. Amino acid sequence: CASRPLIGLIGNYGYTF.

V gene TRBV25-1 combines with J gene TRBJ2-2; D might be TRBD1 (6 bases). V lost 3 bases and J lost 6, with 11 bases in between. The germline CDR1 and CDR2 sequences are MGHDK and SYGVNS. This CDR3 has 14 residues. The CDR3 nucleotides are TGTGCCAGCAGTGATTCCACAGGGTCCGGGGAGCTGTTTTTT. Amino acid sequence: CASSDSTGSGELFF.